This passage covers 30 T cell receptor beta chains from one sample sequenced in a study of blood T cells in healthy people across ages. Alongside a J-beta primer mix, a sample-barcoded 5' primer served in a second PCR lasting about 7 to 12 cycles. TCRdb ran MiXCR on the 5' RACE reads and lists one entry per CDR3 protein. The sample includes around 2 million distinct CDR3 sequences, approximately 40% of them seen just once. The sample consisted of blood. These receptors originate from a human donor in good health.

The chain links TRBV20-1 to TRBJ2-4; unclear D gene. This CDR3 is 15 amino acids long. Germline V gives CDR1 DFQATT, CDR2 SNEGSKA (reference sequence). V lost 6 bases and J lost 13, with 28 bases in between. The DNA of the CDR3 is TGCAGTGCCCCCCCGGGCCTAGGCCGGTACAATGAGCAGTACTTC. Its translation: CSAPPGLGRYNEQYF.

V is TRBV7-9 and J is TRBJ2-1; 9 bases map to TRBD1. With V trimmed by 6 bases and J by 7 bases, 7 bases remained unmatched. The CDR3 is made up of 14 amino acids. Germline CDR1 reads SEHNR; CDR2 reads FQNEAQ (reference sequence). The CDR3 reads CASRSPGTGNEQFF. DNA of the CDR3: TGTGCCAGCAGAAGTCCCGGGACAGGGAATGAGCAGTTCTTC.

The chain couples TRBV29-1 to TRBJ2-1, with 9 bases aligning to TRBD1. CDR3 length equals 13 residues. Germline V gene lookup returns CDR1 SQVTM and CDR2 ANQGSEA. The J segment lost 5 bases and the V segment lost 7 bases, leaving 6 bases of the junction unmatched. The chain's CDR3 is CSGGTGKDNEQFF. The CDR3 DNA follows: TGCAGCGGGGGGACAGGGAAAGACAATGAGCAGTTCTTC.

V usage is TRBV27 and J usage is TRBJ1-2; the D gene is possibly TRBD1 (5 bases). CDR3 length: 12 residues. The germline V gene encodes CDR1 MNHEY and CDR2 SMNVEV (reference sequence). The V end was cut by 10 bases, the J end by 4 bases, with 13 bases between. Written as DNA, the CDR3 is TGTGCCACAAGGGGAGTGGGCTATGGCTACACCTTC. Translating it yields CATRGVGYGYTF.

As for this clonotype: A single base separates this from a much larger clone, so it may be a read error. The J gene is TRBJ2-4, the V gene TRBV4-2; D possibly corresponds to TRBD2 (6 bases). With the DNA end fitting TRBJ2-5 better, the J assignment may be wrong. CDR1 is LGHNA, CDR2 YNFKEQ, per germline. The CDR3 totals 14 residues. The CDR3 loop is CASNQDPGVETQYF. CDR3 nucleotides: TGTGCCAGCAACCAAGATCCGGGAGTGGAGACCCAGTACTTC.

A few counts support this clonotype. This sequence joins TRBV20-1 and TRBJ2-1, with 7 bases fitting TRBD2. V lost 6 bases, J lost 3 bases, and 5 bases stayed unmatched. The CDR3 contains 13 residues. From germline, CDR1 is DFQATT and CDR2 SNEGSKA (reference sequence). The CDR3 loop is CSASTGGYNEQFF. The CDR3 region has the DNA TGCAGTGCCAGTACGGGGGGCTACAATGAGCAGTTCTTC.

This clonotype was seen a handful of times. The chain combines TRBV7-2 with TRBJ2-7; the match to TRBD2 covers 9 bases. V lost 0 bases, J lost 5 bases, and 8 bases stayed unmatched. Germline V lookup: CDR1 SGHTA, CDR2 FQGNSA. The CDR3 is made up of 16 amino acids. CDR3 in amino acids: CASSLAGTSSIHEQYF. The DNA of the CDR3 is TGTGCCAGCAGCTTAGCCGGGACTAGCTCCATCCACGAGCAGTACTTC.

The chain employs TRBV29-1 and TRBJ2-4; 7 bases align to TRBD2. The J call may be faulty, since TRBJ2-5 better matches the DNA end. The CDR3 is 12 residues long. CDR1 is SQVTM, CDR2 ANQGSEA, per germline. CDR3 DNA: TGCAGCGTTGTGAGGGAGGGAGAGACCCAGTACTTC. Translating gives CSVVREGETQYF.

The table lists this clonotype with a few counts. The chain links TRBV7-9 to TRBJ2-5, with 9 bases that match TRBD1. The end of the DNA aligns better with TRBJ2-7, so the J call may be wrong. CDR1 SEHNR and CDR2 FQNEAQ come from the germline V gene (reference sequence). This CDR3 has 16 residues. In DNA form, the CDR3 reads TGTGCCAGCAGCTTAACCTGGACAGGGGCGGGGGACGAGCAGTACTTC. It translates to CASSLTWTGAGDEQYF.

This sequence joins TRBV28 and TRBJ2-7; possibly TRBD1 or TRBD2 for D (5 bases each). This CDR3 region has 14 residues. Germline assignment: CDR1 MDHEN and CDR2 SYDVKM. V was trimmed by 3 bases and J by 3 bases, leaving 12 bases between them. The CDR3 nucleotides read TGTGCCAGCAGTTTGAAATTGGGGGACTACGAGCAGTACTTC. It yields the protein CASSLKLGDYEQYF.

The rearrangement uses TRBV20-1 and TRBJ1-1; no clear D. CDR3 length: 14 amino acids. CDR1 is DFQATT and CDR2 is SNEGSKA in the germline V gene (reference sequence). Trimming removed 4 bases from V and 2 bases from J, with 14 bases in between. The CDR3 spells CSAIAPPRNTEAFF. The CDR3 nucleotides read TGCAGTGCTATAGCCCCACCTCGAAACACTGAAGCTTTCTTT.

The rearrangement uses TRBV24-1 and TRBJ1-2; D gene unclear. CDR1 and CDR2 (germline): KGHDR, SFDVKD. This CDR3 is built from 16 residues. V shed 7 bases and J shed 8 bases, with 25 bases lying between them. For the CDR3, the DNA is TGTGCCACCAGCTCCAACGGTTGGGCAGCCAATGAAGGCTACACCTTC. It yields the protein CATSSNGWAANEGYTF.

This clonotype was seen just once. The V call is TRBV7-9, the J call TRBJ2-6, with TRBD1 matching over 7 bases. Losses at the gene ends were 4 bases for V and 0 bases for J; bases not matched to a gene: 9. The CDR3 has 18 residues. CDR1 is SEHNR and CDR2 is FQNEAQ in the germline V gene (reference sequence). In DNA, the CDR3 is TGTGCCAGCAGCTCGACTTGGACAGGTCCCTCTGGGGCCAACGTCCTGACTTTC. Translation: CASSSTWTGPSGANVLTF.

The V and J genes are TRBV5-1 and TRBJ2-5, with D hard to call. V lost 1 base to trimming and J lost 11 bases, with 15 bases between them. The CDR3 has 13 residues. Germline CDR1 SGHRS, CDR2 YFSETQ. The DNA for the CDR3 is TGCGCCAGCAGCTTGCCCACTAAAGCCCAGCAGTACTTC. Amino acid sequence: CASSLPTKAQQYF. Based on the CDR3 plus reference TRBV5-1 and TRBJ2-5, the full variable domain is KAGVTQTPRYLIKTRGQQVTLSCSPISGHRSVSWYQQTPGQGLQFLFEYFSETQRNKGNFPGRFSGRQFSNSRSEMNVSTLELGDSALYLCASSLPTKAQQYFGPGTRLLVL.

The chain has TRBV6-2 or TRBV6-3 and TRBJ2-1; TRBD2 agrees at 10 bases. The junction had 13 bases not matched to a gene; V was cut back by 5 bases and J by 3 bases. The CDR3 runs to 18 residues. Per the germline V gene, CDR1 is MNHEY and CDR2 is SVGEGT. The CDR3 nucleotides are TGTGCCAGCAGTCCGCACCGGCCTAGCGGGGGACTCTACAATGAGCAGTTCTTC. Protein: CASSPHRPSGGLYNEQFF.

A single count supports this clonotype. The genes are TRBV12-3 or TRBV12-4 and TRBJ1-1; no clear D. Trimming removed 3 bases from V and 2 bases from J, with 16 bases in between. This CDR3 is 16 amino acids long. For the CDR3, the DNA is TGTGCCAGCAGTTTCGGGAGAAGGCTACTAAACACTGAAGCTTTCTTT. This sequence encodes CASSFGRRLLNTEAFF.

The gene calls are TRBV4-2 and TRBJ2-6; D might be TRBD2 (6 bases). This CDR3 spans 18 amino acids. The V end lost 1 base, the J end lost 2 bases, and 15 bases lay between the germline ends. Germline V lookup: CDR1 LGHNA, CDR2 YNFKEQ. The CDR3 loop reads CASSQVSGPGPGANVLTF. Written as DNA, the CDR3 is TGTGCCAGCAGCCAAGTTAGCGGCCCGGGACCTGGGGCCAACGTCCTGACTTTC.

This chain joins TRBV11-2 and TRBJ2-5; 7 positions agree with TRBD1. The CDR3 totals 14 residues. V lost 5 bases to trimming and J lost 5 bases; unmatched junction nucleotides: 8. Germline CDR1 is SGHAT and CDR2 is FQNNGV. CDR3 nucleotide sequence: TGTGCCAGCAGCCCGGGACAGCACGTGGAGACCCAGTACTTC. It translates to CASSPGQHVETQYF.

This clonotype was counted only a few times. This chain joins TRBV11-2 and TRBJ2-5, with 8 bases lining up with TRBD2. After removal of 4 bases from V and 2 bases from J, the junction contained 12 bases not matched to a gene. Germline assignment: CDR1 SGHAT and CDR2 FQNNGV. This CDR3 contains 17 residues. The CDR3 protein is CASSWGGASGYQETQYF. CDR3 bases: TGTGCCAGCAGCTGGGGTGGTGCTAGCGGGTATCAAGAGACCCAGTACTTC.

This clonotype was counted only a few times. This chain connects TRBV6-2 or TRBV6-3 to TRBJ1-1; unclear D gene. Germline lookup yields CDR1 MNHEY and CDR2 SVGEGT. V lost 6 bases, J lost 1 base, and 9 bases lay in between. The CDR3 extends over 13 amino acids. CDR3 DNA sequence: TGTGCCAGCAGGCGGTGGCAGAACACTGAAGCTTTCTTT. Its protein product is CASRRWQNTEAFF.

This clonotype has only one observation. The V and J genes are TRBV20-1 and TRBJ1-4; D is unclear. CDR1 is DFQATT, CDR2 SNEGSKA, per germline (reference sequence). Deletions cut 1 base from V and 7 bases from J, with 10 bases between. The CDR3 runs to 13 residues. This CDR3 is CSARGRVGEKLFF. The CDR3 DNA reads TGCAGTGCTAGAGGGAGGGTCGGTGAAAAACTGTTTTTT.

This clonotype has only a few counts. The V call is TRBV18, the J call TRBJ2-7; D gene ambiguous. Germline V gene data show CDR1 as KGHSH and CDR2 as LQKENI. The V end was cut by 3 bases, the J end by 1 base, with 13 bases between. CDR3 length: 15 amino acids. The CDR3, as DNA: TGTGCCAGCTCACCCGGTCCCCAGGCTTCCTACGAGCAGTACTTC. It translates to CASSPGPQASYEQYF.

This clonotype was observed a few times. The gene calls are TRBV5-5 and TRBJ2-7; 7 nucleotides align to TRBD2. The length of the CDR3 is 16 residues. Germline V gene lookup returns CDR1 SGHKS and CDR2 YYEKEE (reference sequence). Losses at the gene ends were 0 bases for V and 0 bases for J; bases not matched to a gene: 6. CDR3 in amino acids: CASSLEGGGFSYEQYF. The CDR3, as DNA: TGTGCCAGCAGCTTGGAAGGCGGGGGTTTCTCCTACGAGCAGTACTTC.

The V call is TRBV29-1, the J call TRBJ1-1, with 7 positions matching TRBD1. Losses at the gene ends were 1 base for V and 3 bases for J; bases not matched to a gene: 2. CDR1 is SQVTM and CDR2 is ANQGSEA in the germline V gene. The CDR3 spans 13 residues. In DNA, the CDR3 is TGCAGCGTTGAAGCCCAGGGGGACACTGAAGCTTTCTTT. Translating it yields CSVEAQGDTEAFF.

This clonotype was detected a few times. This chain joins TRBV20-1 and TRBJ2-1; D remains ambiguous. V was clipped by 3 bases and J by 0 bases, with 6 bases between them. The CDR3 contains 13 residues. Germline V gene lookup returns CDR1 DFQATT and CDR2 SNEGSKA (reference sequence). The CDR3 nucleotides read TGCAGTGCTAGCATTGCCTCCTACAATGAGCAGTTCTTC. Encoded protein: CSASIASYNEQFF.

This clonotype has more than one count but fewer than ten. This sequence joins TRBV28 and TRBJ2-1; 10 bases fit TRBD2. Unmatched junction bases numbered 4, after V lost 2 bases and J lost 3 bases. The CDR3 is 16 amino acids. Germline CDR1 and CDR2: MDHEN and SYDVKM. This CDR3 is CASSLRVAGGYNEQFF. DNA for the CDR3: TGTGCCAGCAGTTTACGCGTAGCGGGGGGCTACAATGAGCAGTTCTTC.

This clonotype was observed a handful of times. V gene TRBV12-3 or TRBV12-4 combines with J gene TRBJ2-7; 9 nucleotides agree with TRBD2. Trimming removed 3 bases from V and 2 bases from J; junction bases left unmatched: 11. This CDR3 region has 17 residues. The CDR3 here is CASSFSASGGLPYEQYF. The CDR3 DNA sequence: TGTGCCAGCAGTTTCTCCGCGAGCGGGGGGCTCCCCTACGAGCAGTACTTC.

The chain employs TRBV6-2 or TRBV6-3 and TRBJ2-2; 9 bases align to TRBD1. CDR3 size: 14 residues. V lost 5 bases and J lost 5; bases outside the gene matches: 3. The germline CDR1 and CDR2 sequences are MNHEY and SVGEGT. The CDR3 sequence: CASSIQGATGELFF. The CDR3, as DNA: TGTGCCAGCAGTATACAGGGGGCGACCGGGGAGCTGTTTTTT.

To note about this clonotype: One junction end disagrees with the germline gene, perhaps due to a read error. The chain employs TRBV29-1 and TRBJ1-4; a weak D match, TRBD1 (5 bases). The CDR3 is 12 residues long. Germline loops: CDR1 SQVTM, CDR2 ANQGSEA. The DNA for the CDR3 is TGCAGCGCCGGACACTTTAATGAGAAACTGTTTTTT. Its translation is CSAGHFNEKLFF.

The chain carries TRBV7-2 and TRBJ1-2; D is perhaps TRBD1 (6 bases). From germline, CDR1 is SGHTA and CDR2 FQGNSA. Trimming took off 6 bases at V and 2 bases at J, with 16 bases between the two ends. The CDR3 loop spans 15 amino acids. The CDR3 here is CASSLDSYLNYGYTF. DNA of the CDR3: TGTGCCAGCAGTTTGGACAGTTACCTAAACTATGGCTACACCTTC.